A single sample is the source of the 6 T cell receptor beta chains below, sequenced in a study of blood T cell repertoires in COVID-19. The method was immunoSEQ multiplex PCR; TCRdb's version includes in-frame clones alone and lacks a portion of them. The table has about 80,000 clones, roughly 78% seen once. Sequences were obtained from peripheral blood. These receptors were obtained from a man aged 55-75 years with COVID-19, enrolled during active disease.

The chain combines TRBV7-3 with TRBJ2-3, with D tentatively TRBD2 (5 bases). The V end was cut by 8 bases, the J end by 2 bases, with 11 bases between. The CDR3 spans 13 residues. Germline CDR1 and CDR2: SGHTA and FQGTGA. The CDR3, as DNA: TGTGCCAGCTGTGAGCGGCCCACAGATACGCAGTATTTT. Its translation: CASCERPTDTQYF.

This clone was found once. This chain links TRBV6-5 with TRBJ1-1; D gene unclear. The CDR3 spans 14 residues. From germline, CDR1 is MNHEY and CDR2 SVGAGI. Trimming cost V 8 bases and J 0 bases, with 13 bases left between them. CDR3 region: CASVRSTMNTEAFF. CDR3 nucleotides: TGTGCCAGCGTGAGGAGCACAATGAACACTGAAGCTTTCTTT.

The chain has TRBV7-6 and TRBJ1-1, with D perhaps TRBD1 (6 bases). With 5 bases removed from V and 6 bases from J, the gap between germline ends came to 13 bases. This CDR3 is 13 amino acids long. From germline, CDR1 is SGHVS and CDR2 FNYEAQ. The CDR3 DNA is TGTGCCAGCAGCCCCTCGACAGGCGCTGAAGCTTTCTTT. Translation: CASSPSTGAEAFF.

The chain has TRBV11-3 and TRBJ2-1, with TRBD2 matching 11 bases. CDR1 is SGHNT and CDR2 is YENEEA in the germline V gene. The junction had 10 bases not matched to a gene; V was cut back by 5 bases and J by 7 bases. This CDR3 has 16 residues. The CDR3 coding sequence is TGTGCCAGCAGCCCCCCTTGGGCTAGCGGGAGGAATGAGCAGTTCTTC. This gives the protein CASSPPWASGRNEQFF.

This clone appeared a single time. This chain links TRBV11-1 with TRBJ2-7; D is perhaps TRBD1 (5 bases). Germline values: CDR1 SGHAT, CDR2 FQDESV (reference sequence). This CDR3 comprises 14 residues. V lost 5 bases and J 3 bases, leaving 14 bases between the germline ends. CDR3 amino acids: CASSDPGHLYEQYF. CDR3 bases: TGTGCCAGCAGCGACCCCGGACACCTCTACGAGCAGTACTTC.

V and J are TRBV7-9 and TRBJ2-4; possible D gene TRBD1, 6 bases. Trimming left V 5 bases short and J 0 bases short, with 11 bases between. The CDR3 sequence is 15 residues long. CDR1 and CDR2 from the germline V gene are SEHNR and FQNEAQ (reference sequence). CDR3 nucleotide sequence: TGTGCCAGCAGCGTCTCGACAGGAGCCAAAAACATTCAGTACTTC. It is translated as CASSVSTGAKNIQYF.